The 4 T cell receptor beta chains in this list originate from one sample, sequenced in a study of Ad26.COV2.S vaccination and SARS-CoV-2 variants. Method: immunoSEQ multiplex PCR; TCRdb's copy keeps in-frame clones and lacks some. This repertoire shows roughly 330,000 clones, approximately 87% found once; its top ten account for 4.5% to 7%. This sample's treatment: some 20 received Ad26.COV2.S at low or high dose, single or two shots; roughly five received placebo; per-sample allocation not given. Sampling happened 63 days after the first vaccine or placebo injection. Sequenced here: peripheral blood, sampled in a trial of Ad26.COV2.S vaccine versus placebo. All receptors derive from a person aged 18 to 65 who received the Ad26.COV2.S COVID-19 vaccine or a placebo.

V and J are TRBV27 and TRBJ2-3; 14 bases are a match to TRBD2. Trimming cost V 5 bases and J 2 bases; bases outside gene matches: 12. CDR3 length equals 19 residues. Germline V gene lookup returns CDR1 MNHEY and CDR2 SMNVEV (reference sequence). CDR3 in DNA: TGTGCCAGCAGTCTACGCTCGACTAGCGGGAGGGGCGCCACAGATACGCAGTATTTT. Its translation is CASSLRSTSGRGATDTQYF.

This chain uses TRBV28 with TRBJ2-7; 10 nucleotides line up with TRBD1. Germline loops: CDR1 MDHEN, CDR2 SYDVKM. The ends lost 6 bases at V and 7 bases at J; junction bases unmatched: 6. This CDR3 comprises 13 residues. The CDR3 region is CASSRQGAKEQYF. Written as DNA, the CDR3 is TGTGCCAGCAGCCGACAGGGGGCCAAAGAGCAGTACTTC.

The V gene is TRBV24-1, the J gene TRBJ1-4; D is unresolved. In germline, CDR1 is KGHDR, CDR2 SFDVKD. The V end lost 5 bases, the J end lost 2 bases, and 14 bases lay between the germline ends. This CDR3 is built from 16 residues. The CDR3 spells CATSGHVWVTNEKLFF. Here the CDR3 DNA reads TGTGCCACCAGTGGTCATGTATGGGTGACTAATGAAAAACTGTTTTTT.

CDR3 nucleotide sequence: TGTGCCAGCAGTTTCGGCAGTGACACTGAAGCTTTCTTT. This sequence encodes CASSFGSDTEAFF. The chain employs TRBV12-3 or TRBV12-4 and TRBJ1-1; no clear D. The CDR3 sequence is 13 residues long. V lost 3 bases and J 3 bases, leaving 8 bases between the germline ends.